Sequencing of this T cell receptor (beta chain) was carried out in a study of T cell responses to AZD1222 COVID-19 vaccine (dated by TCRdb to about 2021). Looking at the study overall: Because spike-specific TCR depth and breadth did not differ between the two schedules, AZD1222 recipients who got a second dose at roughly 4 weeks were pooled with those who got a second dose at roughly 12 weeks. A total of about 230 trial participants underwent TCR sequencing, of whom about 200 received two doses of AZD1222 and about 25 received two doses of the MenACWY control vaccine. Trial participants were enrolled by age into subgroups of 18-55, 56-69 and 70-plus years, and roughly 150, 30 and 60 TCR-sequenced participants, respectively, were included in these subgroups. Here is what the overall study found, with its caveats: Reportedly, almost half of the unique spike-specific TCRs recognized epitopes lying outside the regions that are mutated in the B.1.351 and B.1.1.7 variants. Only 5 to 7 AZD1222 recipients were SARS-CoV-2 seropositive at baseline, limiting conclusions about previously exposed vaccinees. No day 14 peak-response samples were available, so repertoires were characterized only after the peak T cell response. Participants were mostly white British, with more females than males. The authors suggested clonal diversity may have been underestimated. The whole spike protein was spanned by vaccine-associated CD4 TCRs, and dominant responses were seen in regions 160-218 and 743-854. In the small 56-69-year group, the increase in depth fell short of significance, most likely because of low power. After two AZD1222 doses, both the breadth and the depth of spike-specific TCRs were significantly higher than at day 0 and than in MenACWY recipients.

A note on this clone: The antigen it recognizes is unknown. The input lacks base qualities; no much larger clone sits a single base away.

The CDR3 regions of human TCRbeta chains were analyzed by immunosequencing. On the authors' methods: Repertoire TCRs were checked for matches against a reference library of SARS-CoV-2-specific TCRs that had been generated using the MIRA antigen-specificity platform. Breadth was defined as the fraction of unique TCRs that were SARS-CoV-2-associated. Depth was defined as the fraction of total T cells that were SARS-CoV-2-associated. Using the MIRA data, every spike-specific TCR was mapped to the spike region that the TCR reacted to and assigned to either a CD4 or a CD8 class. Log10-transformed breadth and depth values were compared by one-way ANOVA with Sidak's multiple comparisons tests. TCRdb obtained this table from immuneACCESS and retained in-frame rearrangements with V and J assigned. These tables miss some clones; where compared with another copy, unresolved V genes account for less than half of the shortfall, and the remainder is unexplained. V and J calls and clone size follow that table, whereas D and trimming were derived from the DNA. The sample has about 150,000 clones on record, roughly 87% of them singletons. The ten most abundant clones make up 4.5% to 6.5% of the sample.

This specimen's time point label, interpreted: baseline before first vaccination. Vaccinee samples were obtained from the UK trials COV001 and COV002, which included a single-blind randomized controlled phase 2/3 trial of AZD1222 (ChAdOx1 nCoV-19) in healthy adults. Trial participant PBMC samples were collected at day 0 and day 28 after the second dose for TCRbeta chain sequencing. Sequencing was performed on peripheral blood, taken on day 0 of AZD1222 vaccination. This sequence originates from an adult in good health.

The DNA sequence is given as TGTGCCAGCAGTGCCGAGAAGGGGGATACGCAGTATTTT. Its translation reads: CASSAEKGDTQYF. Rearrangement joined TRBV2 to TRBJ2-3, with TRBD1 as a weak D call on 5 bases. The germline V gene yields SNHLY for CDR1 and FYNNEI for CDR2. V drops 4 bases and J drops 6 bases, leaving 11 bases in between. Measured from the cysteine to the phenylalanine, the CDR3 is 13 residues long. Solely the CDR3 DNA is kept, with 39 bases framed from the first base.